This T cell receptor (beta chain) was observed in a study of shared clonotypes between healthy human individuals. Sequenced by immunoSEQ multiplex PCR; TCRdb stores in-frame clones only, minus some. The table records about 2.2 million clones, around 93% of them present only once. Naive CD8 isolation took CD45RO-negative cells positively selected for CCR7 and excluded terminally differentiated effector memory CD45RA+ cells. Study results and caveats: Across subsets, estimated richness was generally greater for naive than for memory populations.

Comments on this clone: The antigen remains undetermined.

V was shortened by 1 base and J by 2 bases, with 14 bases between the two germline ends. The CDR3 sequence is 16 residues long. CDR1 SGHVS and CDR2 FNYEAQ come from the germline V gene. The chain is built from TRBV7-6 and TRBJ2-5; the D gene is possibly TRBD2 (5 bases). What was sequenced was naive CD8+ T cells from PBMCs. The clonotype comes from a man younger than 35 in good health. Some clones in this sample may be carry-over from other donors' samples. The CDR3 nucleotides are TGTGCCAGCAGCTTAGGTTACGAGGGAGCACAAGAGACCCAGTACTTC. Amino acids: CASSLGYEGAQETQYF. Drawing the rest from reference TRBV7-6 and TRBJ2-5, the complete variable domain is GAGVSQSPRYKVTKRGQDVALRCDPISGHVSLYWYRQALGQGPEFLTYFNYEAQQDKSGLPNDRFSAERPEGSISTLTIQRTEQRDSAMYRCASSLGYEGAQETQYFGPGTRLLVL.